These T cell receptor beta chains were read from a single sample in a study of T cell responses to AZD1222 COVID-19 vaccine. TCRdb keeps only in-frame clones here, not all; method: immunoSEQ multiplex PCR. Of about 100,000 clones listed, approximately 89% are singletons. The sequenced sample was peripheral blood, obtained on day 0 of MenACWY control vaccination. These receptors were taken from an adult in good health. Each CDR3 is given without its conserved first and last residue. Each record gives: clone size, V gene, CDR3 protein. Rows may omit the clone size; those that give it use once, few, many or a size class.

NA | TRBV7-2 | ASSLRGHDTEAF
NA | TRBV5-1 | ASSGTESYGYT
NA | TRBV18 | ASSPAGTGYTGELF
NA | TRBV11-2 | ASSFGGETNYGYT
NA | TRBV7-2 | ASSLGVGNTEAF
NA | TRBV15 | ATSRDRGLGNTIY
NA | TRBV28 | ASRSPAGGVTEAF
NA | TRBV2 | ASSEGALGEKLF
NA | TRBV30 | AWRATGNTEAF
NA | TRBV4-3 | ASSQFRGAQTEAF
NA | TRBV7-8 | ASSSFGTGFDEQY
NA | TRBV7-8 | ASSPVVPSSYNSPLH
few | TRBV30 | ASRTVASSYNSPLH
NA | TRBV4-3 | ASSRLLAGAINEQF
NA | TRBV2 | ASSEEGQGTGELF
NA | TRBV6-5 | ASSYSSLQFYNEQF